A single sample is the source of the 29 T cell receptor beta chains below, sequenced in a study of cytotoxic CD8 clonotypes in ibrutinib-treated CLL. Using immunoSEQ multiplex PCR, the repertoire was profiled, and TCRdb retains in-frame clones only, with some absent. The table includes just over 200,000 clones, roughly three quarters detected once. The sample was PBMCs, taken after 12 months of ibrutinib treatment. These receptors were obtained from a human donor with chronic lymphocytic leukemia.

This clone appeared a few times. The genes are TRBV4-1 and TRBJ2-7; the match to TRBD2 covers 10 bases. Germline CDR1 reads MGHRA; CDR2 reads YSYEKL. CDR3 size: 15 residues. V shed 2 bases and J 0 bases; nucleotides not matched to a gene: 1. CDR3 amino acids: CASSQPSGSSYEQYF. CDR3 in DNA: TGCGCCAGCAGCCAACCTAGCGGGAGCTCCTACGAGCAGTACTTC.

This chain uses TRBV6-5 with TRBJ1-5, with D possibly TRBD1 on 5 matching bases. The CDR3 extends over 15 amino acids. Trimming cost V 0 bases and J 5 bases, with 11 bases left between them. CDR1 MNHEY and CDR2 SVGAGI come from the germline V gene. The CDR3 sequence: CASSYSRRGDQPQHF. The CDR3 DNA is TGTGCCAGCAGTTACTCGAGGAGGGGCGATCAGCCCCAGCATTTT.

This chain links TRBV6-4 with TRBJ2-2; D unresolved. V lost 6 bases and J 7 bases, leaving 15 bases between the germline ends. Germline V lookup: CDR1 MRHNA, CDR2 SNTAGT. This CDR3 is built from 14 residues. The CDR3 here is CASSATGVYGELFF. CDR3 DNA sequence: TGTGCCAGCAGCGCTACTGGTGTATACGGGGAGCTGTTTTTT.

This clone appeared once. The chain recombines TRBV10-3 with TRBJ2-5, with a tentative D call TRBD2 (5 bases). CDR3 length: 11 residues. Germline CDR1 and CDR2: ENHRY and SYGVKD. Trimming took off 8 bases at V and 1 base at J, with 5 bases between the two ends. CDR3 loop: CAIGGQETQYF. The DNA of the CDR3 is TGTGCCATCGGAGGCCAAGAGACCCAGTACTTC.

The V and J genes are TRBV13 and TRBJ1-2; D gene unclear. Germline-derived CDR1 and CDR2 are PRHDT and FYEKMQ (reference sequence). V lost 4 bases, J lost 4 bases, and 13 bases lay in between. This CDR3 spans 14 amino acids. Here the CDR3 reads CASSSGTASYGYTF. DNA for the CDR3: TGTGCCAGCAGCTCGGGAACCGCTAGCTATGGCTACACCTTC.

The gene calls are TRBV6-6 and TRBJ1-1; 9 nucleotides line up with TRBD1. Germline lookup yields CDR1 MNHNY and CDR2 SVGAGI (reference sequence). The V gene end was trimmed by 5 bases and the J gene end by 0 bases; junction bases not matched to a gene: 7. CDR3 length: 16 residues. In nucleotides, the CDR3 is TGTGCCAGCAGTACCCGGACAGGGGCTATGAACACTGAAGCTTTCTTT. Translation: CASSTRTGAMNTEAFF.

This chain's CDR3 is CASSPGQGRVTAFF. Here the CDR3 DNA reads TGTGCCAGCTCACCAGGACAGGGCCGAGTTACAGCTTTCTTT. The chain carries TRBV18 and TRBJ1-1, with TRBD1 matching over 8 bases. V shed 2 bases, J shed 10 bases, and the junction held 9 bases outside the gene matches. This CDR3 has 14 amino acids. CDR1 is KGHSH and CDR2 is LQKENI in the germline V gene.

This clone was observed a single time. V is TRBV28 and J is TRBJ1-1, with unresolved D. CDR1 MDHEN and CDR2 SYDVKM come from the germline V gene. This CDR3 spans 14 amino acids. Trimming took off 8 bases at V and 2 bases at J, with 15 bases between the two ends. CDR3: CASVDAGINTEAFF. The DNA for the CDR3 is TGTGCCAGCGTGGACGCAGGTATTAACACTGAAGCTTTCTTT. The full variable domain, rest sourced from reference TRBV28 and TRBJ1-1, is DVKVTQSSRYLVKRTGEKVFLECVQDMDHENMFWYRQDPGLGLRLIYFSYDVKMKEKGDIPEGYSVSREKKERFSLILESASTNQTSMYLCASVDAGINTEAFFGQGTRLTVV.

In this sample, this clone turned up once. The J gene is TRBJ1-2, the V gene TRBV6-4, with 8 bases identical to TRBD1. V shed 6 bases and J 2 bases; nucleotides not matched to a gene: 8. CDR3 length: 15 residues. From germline, CDR1 is MRHNA and CDR2 SNTAGT. CDR3 nucleotides: TGTGCCAGCAGCCGTACCGGGACAGGCAACTATGGCTACACCTTC. It encodes CASSRTGTGNYGYTF.

V usage is TRBV11-2 and J usage is TRBJ2-7; D perhaps matches TRBD2 (5 bases). Germline CDR1 SGHAT, CDR2 FQNNGV. The CDR3 sequence is 14 residues long. V dropped 3 bases and J dropped 6 bases, with 15 bases sitting between them. The CDR3 coding sequence is TGTGCCAGCAGCTTGCCCTTAATCCGGGGCGAGCAGTACTTC. Its protein product is CASSLPLIRGEQYF.

CDR3 sequence reads: CASSKDLLETQYF. As DNA, the CDR3 is TGTGCCAGCAGCAAGGACTTGCTGGAGACCCAGTACTTC. V and J are TRBV13 and TRBJ2-5, with D possibly being TRBD2 (5 bases). This CDR3 has 13 amino acids. Germline lookup yields CDR1 PRHDT and CDR2 FYEKMQ (reference sequence). The V end lost 5 bases, the J end lost 5 bases, and 12 bases lay between the germline ends. Based on the CDR3 plus reference TRBV13 and TRBJ2-5, the full variable domain is AAGVIQSPRHLIKEKRETATLKCYPIPRHDTVYWYQQGPGQDPQFLISFYEKMQSDKGSIPDRFSAQQFSDYHSELNMSSLELGDSALYFCASSKDLLETQYFGPGTRLLVL.

V is TRBV4-2 and J is TRBJ2-4; no clear D. Germline loops: CDR1 LGHNA, CDR2 YNFKEQ. The V gene lost 0 bases and the J gene lost 8 bases, with 14 bases spanning the gap. This CDR3 contains 15 residues. Here the CDR3 DNA reads TGTGCCAGCAGCCAAGAGGGCACCAGATTTGACATTCAGTACTTC. This sequence encodes CASSQEGTRFDIQYF.

The genes are TRBV2 and TRBJ1-2; unclear D gene. Deletions cut 3 bases from V and 4 bases from J, with 15 bases between. Germline-derived CDR1 and CDR2 are SNHLY and FYNNEI. CDR3 length: 15 amino acids. CDR3 bases: TGTGCCAGCAGTGAGGTAGTTGGGCAGGCCTATGGCTACACCTTC. The encoded protein is CASSEVVGQAYGYTF.

The chain joins TRBV18 to TRBJ2-7, with a tentative D call TRBD2 (6 bases). Between the trimmed V and J ends, which lost 3 bases and 3 bases, there was a span of 9 bases. The CDR3 length is 13 residues. Germline assignment: CDR1 KGHSH and CDR2 LQKENI. The DNA of the CDR3 is TGTGCCAGCTCACCTAAAGCGGGCTACGAGCAGTACTTC. This sequence encodes CASSPKAGYEQYF.

The genes are TRBV7-3 and TRBJ2-2; a weak D match, TRBD1 (6 bases). The germline V and J ends were trimmed by 4 bases and 5 bases, with 14 bases remaining between them. CDR3 length: 15 amino acids. Germline V CDR1 and CDR2: SGHTA, FQGTGA. CDR3 loop: CASSSSSQGTGELFF. Here the CDR3 DNA reads TGTGCCAGCAGCTCTTCTTCACAGGGTACCGGGGAGCTGTTTTTT.

The chain carries TRBV5-1 and TRBJ2-6; D not certain. Germline CDR1 SGHRS, CDR2 YFSETQ. The CDR3 is 14 residues long. V was clipped by 4 bases and J by 0 bases, with 5 bases between them. The CDR3 nucleotides are TGCGCCAGCAGCCCCACCTCTGGGGCCAACGTCCTGACTTTC. It specifies CASSPTSGANVLTF.

This chain uses TRBV28 with TRBJ2-3; D possibly corresponds to TRBD2 (6 bases). Germline assignment: CDR1 MDHEN and CDR2 SYDVKM. V dropped 2 bases and J dropped 0 bases, with 9 bases sitting between them. The CDR3 length is 15 residues. CDR3 sequence: CASSLSGFSTDTQYF. CDR3 DNA sequence: TGTGCCAGCAGTTTAAGCGGGTTTAGCACAGATACGCAGTATTTT.

The V gene is TRBV5-4, the J gene TRBJ1-6, with 9 bases aligning to TRBD1. The CDR3 length is 15 residues. Germline lookup yields CDR1 SGHNT and CDR2 YYREEE (reference sequence). Trimming removed 3 bases from V and 7 bases from J; junction bases left unmatched: 5. The CDR3 is CASSSGQGGNSPLHF. The CDR3 region has the DNA TGTGCCAGCAGCTCGGGACAGGGTGGAAATTCACCCCTCCACTTT.

The chain uses TRBV5-6 and TRBJ2-2, with 7 bases that match TRBD1. CDR1 SGHDT and CDR2 YYEEEE come from the germline V gene. Trimming took 3 bases from V and 4 from J; bases not matched to a gene: 9. The CDR3 sequence is 16 residues long. CDR3 sequence reads: CASSSTTGARTGELFF. In nucleotides, the CDR3 is TGTGCCAGCAGCTCGACTACAGGGGCGCGCACCGGGGAGCTGTTTTTT.

The chain employs TRBV10-3 and TRBJ2-5; TRBD2 matches at 10 bases. The CDR3 runs to 15 residues. J was trimmed by 4 bases and V by 3 bases; bases with no gene match: 5. Germline V lookup: CDR1 ENHRY, CDR2 SYGVKD. CDR3 sequence: CAISDTGTSVETQYF. The CDR3 DNA reads TGTGCCATCAGTGATACCGGGACTAGCGTAGAGACCCAGTACTTC.

The chain couples TRBV11-2 to TRBJ1-1; D unclear. Trimming pared 3 bases from V and 5 bases from J, leaving 10 bases between. This CDR3 comprises 13 residues. CDR1 and CDR2 (germline): SGHAT, FQNNGV. The DNA for the CDR3 is TGTGCCAGCAGCTTTACCGGGGAGACTGAAGCTTTCTTT. It encodes CASSFTGETEAFF.

The chain links TRBV4-2 to TRBJ2-2; 7 nucleotides agree with TRBD2. With 1 base clipped from V and 4 bases from J, the junction kept 3 bases outside the gene matches. CDR3 length: 15 residues. CDR1 and CDR2 (germline): LGHNA, YNFKEQ. DNA for the CDR3: TGTGCCAGCAGCCAAGTGGGGGAGGGCACCGGGGAGCTGTTTTTT. Translating gives CASSQVGEGTGELFF.

Comment on this clone: In the same sample, other DNA sequences code for this CDR3. This rearrangement joins TRBV20-1 to TRBJ2-7; the D is unclear. The CDR3 consists of 11 residues. Germline V gene lookup returns CDR1 DFQATT and CDR2 SNEGSKA (reference sequence). Trimming removed 4 bases from V and 3 bases from J, with 7 bases in between. The CDR3 reads CSATPGYEQYF. The DNA of the CDR3 is TGCAGTGCTACCCCCGGCTACGAGCAGTACTTC.

Many counts were recorded for this clone. J is TRBJ2-1 and V is TRBV29-1; 8 bases align to TRBD1. The germline V gene encodes CDR1 SQVTM and CDR2 ANQGSEA. The junction had 4 bases not matched to a gene; V was cut back by 6 bases and J by 0 bases. CDR3 length equals 14 residues. CDR3: CSVTGASSYNEQFF. In nucleotides, the CDR3 is TGCAGCGTGACAGGGGCGAGCTCCTACAATGAGCAGTTCTTC.

This chain connects TRBV5-1 to TRBJ2-1; 15 bases are shared with TRBD2. The ends lost 4 bases at V and 6 bases at J; junction bases unmatched: 8. Germline CDR1 and CDR2: SGHRS and YFSETQ. The CDR3 spans 17 residues. This chain's CDR3 is CASSPGLAGGLGNEQFF. CDR3 bases: TGCGCCAGCAGCCCTGGACTAGCGGGGGGGCTTGGCAATGAGCAGTTCTTC.

V and J are TRBV6-6 and TRBJ2-7, with TRBD1 matching over 7 bases. There are 12 residues in the CDR3. Germline CDR1 MNHNY, CDR2 SVGAGI (reference sequence). The ends lost 8 bases at V and 6 bases at J; junction bases unmatched: 7. This CDR3 is CASGQTGREQYF. Here the CDR3 DNA reads TGTGCCAGCGGGCAGACAGGGCGCGAGCAGTACTTC.

This sequence joins TRBV27 and TRBJ2-7; D unresolved. Germline V gene lookup returns CDR1 MNHEY and CDR2 SMNVEV (reference sequence). With 5 bases removed from V and 0 bases from J, the gap between germline ends came to 17 bases. The length of the CDR3 is 16 residues. The CDR3 DNA is TGTGCCAGCAGTCCATCCCAGGCCTGGAGCTCCTACGAGCAGTACTTC. Translated: CASSPSQAWSSYEQYF.

CDR3 loop: CASSLFAGSGYEQYF. In DNA, the CDR3 is TGTGCCAGCAGCTTGTTTGCAGGGTCCGGGTACGAGCAGTACTTC. The chain is built from TRBV5-5 and TRBJ2-7; D may be TRBD1 (5 bases). V was shortened by 1 base and J by 4 bases, with 15 bases between the two germline ends. The CDR3 extends over 15 amino acids. Germline V gives CDR1 SGHKS, CDR2 YYEKEE (reference sequence).

CDR3 amino acids: CASSLQLTVISPLHF. The CDR3 nucleotides read TGTGCCAGCAGCTTGCAGTTGACAGTAATATCACCCCTCCACTTT. The chain carries TRBV5-5 and TRBJ1-6, with D maybe TRBD1 (5 bases). Trimming shortened V by 1 base and J by 10 bases, and 15 bases separated the two germline ends. There are 15 residues in the CDR3. CDR1 and CDR2 from the germline V gene are SGHKS and YYEKEE (reference sequence).